The sequence of this T cell receptor beta chain was determined in a study of cytotoxic CD8 clonotypes in ibrutinib-treated CLL. Study-level background: 25 or so partial and 2 complete responses; at median around 71 months, around 14 remitted, about twelve progressed.

In germline, CDR1 is SGHTA, CDR2 FQGNSA. The V gene lost 4 bases and the J gene lost 4 bases, with 12 bases spanning the gap. The CDR3 runs 14 residues. Findings and caveats of the study: Under treatment, the uncommon public clonotypes either contracted or remained stable. Upon ibrutinib response clonality rose, and upon progression it fell back toward baseline.

With regard to this clone: Antigen: not known.

Sequencing was designed to attain a depth spanning 1 in 200,000 to 1 in 1 million T cells. Only in-frame clones appear in the TCRdb table, and some are missing; sequencing was by immunoSEQ multiplex PCR. The sample consists of fewer than 35,000 clones, approximately 85% of them appearing once. The source was PBMCs, collected after 24 months of ibrutinib treatment. This TCR came from a human donor with chronic lymphocytic leukemia. This rearrangement joins TRBV7-2 to TRBJ2-3, with a possible D match to TRBD2 (6 bases). The CDR3 sequence is CASSSVPGADTQYF. CDR3 in DNA: TGTGCCAGCAGCTCGGTGCCGGGAGCAGATACGCAGTATTTT.